This is a list of T cell receptor beta chains from one sample in a study of cytomegalovirus exposure and HLA in healthy donors. The method was immunoSEQ multiplex PCR; TCRdb's version includes in-frame clones alone and lacks a portion of them. The sample includes about 78,000 clones, approximately 72% seen only once; the top ten take 8.5% to 14%. The sample consisted of PBMCs. Receptors were obtained from a woman in her thirties or forties in good health and CMV-seropositive. The CDR3 runs from the conserved cysteine through the conserved F or W. A D gene is named only where the DNA matches it firmly. Not all rows give a size; the values are once, few, many and, for expanded clones, a class.

. | . | TRBV5-4 | CASSLSQETQYF
. | . | TRBV6-6 | CASSHSSANYGYTF
. | TRBD1 | TRBV6-1 | CASSDPRDRANEGGYTF
once | TRBD2 | TRBV5-1 | CASSLAGTSGRSPGEQYF
. | . | TRBV4-2 | CASSQDRAGIMNTEAFF
. | TRBD1 | TRBV27 | CASQQGALNTEAFF
. | TRBD1 | TRBV28 | CASSFGAGGFSGNTIYF
few | TRBD2 | TRBV2 | CASSGTSGQQETQYF
. | TRBD2 | TRBV10-1 | CASSLLAGLDTQYF
few | . | TRBV4-1 | CASSPLATADTQYF
. | TRBD1 | TRBV5-1 | CASTGAGGAYGYTF
few | TRBD1 | TRBV10-3 | CAISESGGVQPQHF
. | . | TRBV6-6 | CASSNPLLGGNYGYTF
. | TRBD1 | TRBV4-1 | CASSQDGRQGFQETQYF
few | . | TRBV7-2 | CASSLGASTDTQYF
few | . | TRBV13 | CASSLGVNTEAFF
. | . | TRBV28 | CASSLRTDYSNQPQHF
. | . | TRBV11-2 | CASSLGVGGDTQYF
. | . | TRBV5-4 | CASSYRTSSYNEQFF
. | TRBD1 | TRBV19 | CASSIETGASNNQPQHF
. | . | TRBV5-6 | CASSLITENTIYF
. | TRBD1 | TRBV6-1 | CASSEPDRGEQFF
. | TRBD2 | TRBV5-4 | CASSRGLAGGGGGGDEQFF
. | . | TRBV11-2 | CASSPGASRSYEQYF
. | . | TRBV19 | CASRPSGVGYTF
. | . | TRBV18 | CASLPFSGDTGELFF
. | . | TRBV4-3 | CASSQGLGGGETQYF
. | TRBD1 | TRBV6-4 | CASSDYRGEAFF
. | . | TRBV6-5 | CASSYSGTQGYGYTF
. | . | TRBV10-1 | CASSEQVLTGELFF
. | TRBD1 | TRBV18 | CASSPVGQGVYEQYF
. | . | TRBV7-2 | CASSLSLGQPQHF
. | . | TRBV2 | CASTPGPQPQHF
. | TRBD2 | TRBV7-8 | CASSPDETSGPYEQYF
. | TRBD1 | TRBV13 | CASSTGTGEKPQHF
. | TRBD1 | TRBV30 | CAWSVGQGVNEQYF
. | . | TRBV30 | CAWSKDTGGNQPQHF
. | . | TRBV29-1 | CSVEDSNVDEQYF
. | TRBD1 | TRBV25-1 | CASSVGQDSSGANVLTF
. | TRBD1 | TRBV9 | CASSSTGGSAGELFF
. | . | TRBV18 | CASSPLAGGTSNTGELFF
. | . | TRBV2 | CASSLGRNYGYTF
many | TRBD2 | TRBV9 | CASSATSGRTNEQFF
. | . | TRBV6-5 | CASSLNLNQPQHF
. | . | TRBV11-2 | CASSLDLGEVETQYF
. | . | TRBV7-6 | CASSRLLSQGPPEAFF
. | . | TRBV30 | CAHRVPGELFF
. | TRBD1 | TRBV27 | CASRTNRGTEAFF
. | . | TRBV30 | CAWSVGQGSGYPF
. | TRBD1 | TRBV5-5 | CASSSGQGYGNQPQHF
. | . | TRBV5-4 | CASSMRVPGANVLTF